This entry features one TCR beta chain sequence. Some clones are missing from TCRdb's copy, which holds only in-frame ones; the method was immunoSEQ multiplex PCR. The table has tens of thousands of clones, almost 95% seen once. There are 14 residues in the CDR3. V gave up 1 base and J gave up 9 bases; unmatched junction bases: 5. CDR1 and CDR2 (germline): LNHNV, YYDKDF (reference sequence). This entry belongs to a study of T cell changes during pregnancy in multiple sclerosis. The specimen comprised CD4+ T cells from peripheral blood mononuclear cells, sampled in the third trimester of pregnancy. The rearrangement uses TRBV15 and TRBJ1-4, with 7 bases fitting TRBD1. The source is a female donor with multiple sclerosis, enrolled in a pregnancy study. The DNA of the CDR3 is TGTGCCACCAGCAGAGCTGACAGGGTGAAAAAACTGTTTTTT. As protein: CATSRADRVKKLFF.